This T cell receptor beta chain is from a study of regulatory T cells in long-lasting Graves disease. Study-level findings and limits: A greater number of public clonotypes (around 2,700) was shared by persistent patients than by new patients (about 890). Newly diagnosed patients had higher TCR diversity than persistent Graves' patients did.

As to time point: persistent/refractory GD, antithyroid drugs over 5 years with positive TRAb. Isolated PBMC RNA provided the starting material for the TCR library. In building TCR beta libraries, iRepertoire HTBI primers were used together with Arm-PCR of CDR3 regions. TCRdb re-called the multiplex PCR reads with MiXCR, one entry per CDR3 protein. The sample contains roughly 430,000 distinct CDR3 sequences, roughly 23% of which appear only once. The CDR3 covers 15 residues. Deletions cut 3 bases from V and 12 bases from J, with 21 bases between. CDR1 is LNHDA and CDR2 is SQIVND in the germline V gene (reference sequence). Comments on this clonotype: The antigen remains undetermined.

Sequencing was performed on peripheral blood mononuclear cells (PBMCs), taken when the disease was refractory, from a patient treated with antithyroid drugs. The clonotype originates from a female donor with Graves disease. The V and J genes are TRBV19 and TRBJ2-1, with D tentatively TRBD2 (6 bases). DNA of the CDR3: TGTGCCAGTAGTATTCAGGGACTCCTAAGGGATGTGCAGTTCTTC. Translating gives CASSIQGLLRDVQFF. Full variable domain (outside the CDR3, taken from reference TRBV19 and TRBJ2-1): DGGITQSPKYLFRKEGQNVTLSCEQNLNHDAMYWYRQDPGQGLRLIYYSQIVNDFQKGDIAEGYSVSREKKESFPLTVTSAQKNPTAFYLCASSIQGLLRDVQFFGPGTRLTVL.